The next 31 T cell receptor beta chains were all read from a single sample in a study of beta chain features in type 1 diabetes. Sequencing targeted expressed TCRB transcripts, as all isolated RNA had been reverse transcribed. Produced via immunoSEQ multiplex PCR; TCRdb's table is partial and in-frame only. The table has approximately 340,000 clones, about 15% seen once. The sample was naive CD4+ T cells from blood. These receptors all stem from a woman younger than 35 in good health.

This clone occurred a few times. The chain couples TRBV4-3 to TRBJ2-2; TRBD2 aligns across 13 bases. Germline loops: CDR1 LGHNA, CDR2 YSLEER. The junction had 5 bases not matched to a gene; V was cut back by 3 bases and J by 4 bases. The CDR3 runs to 17 residues. CDR3 coding DNA: TGCGCCAGCAGCCACACTAGCGGGAGGGCCGGCACCGGGGAGCTGTTTTTT. This encodes CASSHTSGRAGTGELFF.

This clone was counted a few times. This chain links TRBV18 with TRBJ2-1; 7 bases align to TRBD2. This CDR3 contains 14 residues. Per germline, CDR1 KGHSH and CDR2 LQKENI. The V and J ends lost 6 bases and 0 bases, in that order; junction bases with no gene match: 2. The CDR3 region is CASSGLFSYNEQFF. CDR3 DNA: TGTGCCAGCTCGGGACTATTCTCCTACAATGAGCAGTTCTTC.

As for this clone: Additional DNA sequences in this sample encode the identical CDR3. The chain links TRBV7-9 to TRBJ2-3; no definite D call. Trimming took off 2 bases at V and 0 bases at J, with 6 bases between the two ends. The CDR3 contains 14 residues. Germline CDR1 SEHNR, CDR2 FQNEAQ (reference sequence). The CDR3 region is CASSLTTSTDTQYF. As DNA, the CDR3 is TGTGCCAGCAGCTTAACTACTAGCACAGATACGCAGTATTTT.

This chain links TRBV9 with TRBJ2-2, with TRBD2 matching 8 bases. The CDR3 length is 15 residues. The J segment lost 0 bases and the V segment lost 2 bases, leaving 0 bases of the junction unmatched. Germline CDR1 reads SGDLS; CDR2 reads YYNGEE. Here the CDR3 reads CASSVSGTNTGELFF. CDR3 nucleotide sequence: TGTGCCAGCAGCGTTAGCGGGACGAACACCGGGGAGCTGTTTTTT. Full variable domain (missing parts from reference TRBV9 and TRBJ2-2): DSGVTQTPKHLITATGQRVTLRCSPRSGDLSVYWYQQSLDQGLQFLIQYYNGEERAKGNILERFSAQQFPDLHSELNLSSLELGDSALYFCASSVSGTNTGELFFGEGSRLTVL.

The chain uses TRBV28 and TRBJ1-1, with D unresolved. The length of the CDR3 is 14 residues. V was shortened by 4 bases and J by 4 bases, with 13 bases between the two germline ends. The germline V gene encodes CDR1 MDHEN and CDR2 SYDVKM. CDR3 DNA sequence: TGTGCCAGCAGTTACCCTCGGGTGGGCACTGAAGCTTTCTTT. Translation: CASSYPRVGTEAFF.

This chain uses TRBV25-1 with TRBJ2-7; no reliable D call. Trimming removed 5 bases at V and 3 bases at J, with 5 bases between. This CDR3 contains 11 residues. Germline V gene lookup returns CDR1 MGHDK and CDR2 SYGVNS. The CDR3 DNA reads as TGTGCCAGCAGTCCAAACTACGAGCAGTACTTC. It translates to CASSPNYEQYF.

The chain is built from TRBV30 and TRBJ2-3; 7 bases agree with TRBD2. Per germline, CDR1 GTSNPN and CDR2 SVGIG (reference sequence). The CDR3 is 16 residues long. V lost 0 bases to trimming and J lost 3 bases; unmatched junction nucleotides: 9. Written as DNA, the CDR3 is TGTGCCTGGAGTGTATCGGCGGGAGTTTTGACAGATACGCAGTATTTT. The encoded protein is CAWSVSAGVLTDTQYF. Full variable domain (rest looked up from reference TRBV30 and TRBJ2-3): SQTIHQWPATLVQPVGSPLSLECTVEGTSNPNLYWYRQAAGRGLQLLFYSVGIGQISSEVPQNLSASRPQDRQFILSSKKLLLSDSGFYLCAWSVSAGVLTDTQYFGPGTRLTVL.

The chain employs TRBV2 and TRBJ1-2; TRBD1 agrees at 9 bases. Germline V gene data show CDR1 as SNHLY and CDR2 as FYNNEI. The CDR3 has 14 amino acids. With V trimmed by 6 bases and J by 8 bases, 10 bases remained unmatched. The CDR3 spells CASRDPGQGFGYTF. In nucleotides, the CDR3 is TGTGCCAGCAGGGATCCGGGACAGGGATTCGGCTACACCTTC.

This clone turned up a few times. This same CDR3 is encoded by further DNA sequences in the sample. The chain has TRBV9 and TRBJ1-1; D not resolved. Trimming removed 0 bases from V and 1 base from J, with 4 bases in between. Germline V gene lookup returns CDR1 SGDLS and CDR2 YYNGEE. The CDR3 loop spans 13 amino acids. In DNA, the CDR3 is TGTGCCAGCAGCGTAGCAGGGAACACTGAAGCTTTCTTT. This sequence encodes CASSVAGNTEAFF.

This clone turned up a few times. This chain links TRBV28 with TRBJ2-1; D gene ambiguous. Trimming took 6 bases from V and 9 from J, leaving 9 bases between them. This CDR3 has 11 residues. CDR1 and CDR2 from the germline V gene are MDHEN and SYDVKM. Here the CDR3 DNA reads TGTGCCAGCAGCCGGTGGAGTGAGCAGTTCTTC. Translating it yields CASSRWSEQFF. Complete variable domain (other parts from reference TRBV28 and TRBJ2-1): DVKVTQSSRYLVKRTGEKVFLECVQDMDHENMFWYRQDPGLGLRLIYFSYDVKMKEKGDIPEGYSVSREKKERFSLILESASTNQTSMYLCASSRWSEQFFGPGTRLTVL.

The J gene is TRBJ2-2, the V gene TRBV9; 7 nucleotides match TRBD2. Germline assignment: CDR1 SGDLS and CDR2 YYNGEE. The J segment lost 6 bases and the V segment lost 0 bases, leaving 5 bases of the junction unmatched. The CDR3 is 15 amino acids. CDR3 nucleotides: TGTGCCAGCAGCGTAGGGGGGAGGGTACCCGGGGAGCTGTTTTTT. It translates to CASSVGGRVPGELFF. Filled out from reference TRBV9 and TRBJ2-2, the complete variable domain reads DSGVTQTPKHLITATGQRVTLRCSPRSGDLSVYWYQQSLDQGLQFLIQYYNGEERAKGNILERFSAQQFPDLHSELNLSSLELGDSALYFCASSVGGRVPGELFFGEGSRLTVL.

This clone was observed a few times. The genes are TRBV9 and TRBJ2-3; D may be TRBD2 (5 bases). Between the trimmed V and J ends, which lost 4 bases and 3 bases, there was a span of 12 bases. CDR1 is SGDLS, CDR2 YYNGEE, per germline. This CDR3 comprises 14 residues. The CDR3 sequence is CASSTFRGTDTQYF. DNA of the CDR3: TGTGCCAGCAGCACCTTCCGGGGTACAGATACGCAGTATTTT.

This rearrangement joins TRBV15 to TRBJ2-7, with 8 bases fitting TRBD1. This CDR3 is 15 amino acids long. Trimming took 8 bases from V and 10 from J; bases not matched to a gene: 19. CDR1 is LNHNV and CDR2 is YYDKDF in the germline V gene (reference sequence). This CDR3 is CATQRSPGQARYQYF. The CDR3 DNA is TGTGCCACCCAGCGTAGCCCGGGACAGGCACGCTACCAGTACTTC.

The rearrangement joins TRBV30 to TRBJ2-7; TRBD2 matches 7 bases. This CDR3 is built from 15 residues. With 0 bases clipped from V and 2 bases from J, the junction kept 7 bases outside the gene matches. CDR1 is GTSNPN, CDR2 SVGIG, per germline (reference sequence). The CDR3 reads CAWSVIGGRPYEQYF. The DNA of the CDR3 is TGTGCCTGGAGTGTAATCGGCGGGAGACCCTACGAGCAGTACTTC.

The chain links TRBV5-4 to TRBJ2-7, with 9 nucleotides matching TRBD2. The CDR3 runs to 17 residues. Unmatched junction bases numbered 11, after V lost 1 base and J lost 3 bases. The germline V gene has CDR1 SGHNT and CDR2 YYREEE (reference sequence). The CDR3 region is CASSLWSFASGNYEQYF. Here the CDR3 DNA reads TGTGCCAGCAGCTTGTGGAGTTTTGCTAGCGGGAACTACGAGCAGTACTTC.

This clone was observed a few times. The rearrangement joins TRBV7-9 to TRBJ2-7; maybe TRBD1 (6 bases). CDR3 length equals 13 residues. Per germline, CDR1 SEHNR and CDR2 FQNEAQ (reference sequence). The germline V and J ends were trimmed by 7 bases and 2 bases, with 12 bases remaining between them. CDR3 sequence reads: CASIIDRTYEQYF. The CDR3 nucleotides are TGTGCCAGCATCATCGACAGGACCTACGAGCAGTACTTC.

This clone was picked up a small number of times. Other DNA sequences in the same sample also yield this CDR3. The genes are TRBV2 and TRBJ1-5, with 11 bases identical to TRBD1. The CDR3 loop spans 14 amino acids. Germline CDR1 is SNHLY and CDR2 is FYNNEI. With 4 bases clipped from V and 6 bases from J, the junction kept 2 bases outside the gene matches. DNA of the CDR3: TGTGCCAGCAGTGGGACAGGGGGCGGTCAGCCCCAGCATTTT. This sequence encodes CASSGTGGGQPQHF.

V usage is TRBV18 and J usage is TRBJ2-5; TRBD1 is a possible D gene (6 bases). The CDR3 is 15 residues long. Germline V gene lookup returns CDR1 KGHSH and CDR2 LQKENI. V gave up 2 bases and J gave up 2 bases, with 12 bases separating them. The CDR3 sequence: CASSPRTAFQETQYF. CDR3 coding DNA: TGTGCCAGCTCACCAAGGACAGCATTTCAAGAGACCCAGTACTTC.

This clone appeared a single time. Other DNA sequences in the same sample also yield this CDR3. This sequence joins TRBV5-4 and TRBJ2-1; 8 bases align to TRBD1. Losses at the gene ends were 2 bases for V and 7 bases for J; bases not matched to a gene: 8. CDR1 is SGHNT, CDR2 YYREEE, per germline (reference sequence). The CDR3 runs 15 residues. In nucleotides, the CDR3 is TGTGCCAGCAGCTTAGGAGGGACAGGAGTAAATGAGCAGTTCTTC. This encodes CASSLGGTGVNEQFF.

The genes are TRBV7-7 and TRBJ2-5, with TRBD1 identical over 7 bases. There are 15 residues in the CDR3. Germline CDR1 reads SSHAT; CDR2 reads FNYEAQ (reference sequence). The J segment lost 5 bases and the V segment lost 5 bases, leaving 11 bases of the junction unmatched. The chain's CDR3 is CASSPGVDRRETQYF. DNA of the CDR3: TGTGCCAGCAGCCCTGGAGTGGACAGGCGGGAGACCCAGTACTTC. Looking up the rest from reference TRBV7-7 and TRBJ2-5 gives the full variable domain: GAGVSQSPRYKVTKRGQDVTLRCDPISSHATLYWYQQALGQGPEFLTYFNYEAQPDKSGLPSDRFSAERPEGSISTLTIQRTEQRDSAMYRCASSPGVDRRETQYFGPGTRLLVL.

This clone was seen a few times. Within the sample, other DNA sequences also encode this same CDR3. This sequence joins TRBV7-2 and TRBJ2-5, with D perhaps TRBD2 (5 bases). The ends were cut back, 5 bases at V and 4 bases at J, with 11 bases in the middle. The V gene's germline CDR1 is SGHTA and CDR2 FQGNSA. This CDR3 has 13 amino acids. In DNA form, the CDR3 reads TGTGCCAGCAGCCCGGTCGGAGGAGAGACCCAGTACTTC. The encoded protein is CASSPVGGETQYF. Drawing the rest from reference TRBV7-2 and TRBJ2-5, the complete variable domain is GAGVSQSPSNKVTEKGKDVELRCDPISGHTALYWYRQSLGQGLEFLIYFQGNSAPDKSGLPSDRFSAERTGGSVSTLTIQRTQQEDSAVYLCASSPVGGETQYFGPGTRLLVL.

This clone was detected only a few times. This chain uses TRBV9 with TRBJ2-1; TRBD2 matches 8 bases. V shed 2 bases and J 4 bases; nucleotides not matched to a gene: 11. Germline V gene sequence: CDR1 SGDLS, CDR2 YYNGEE. The CDR3 loop spans 17 amino acids. CDR3 loop: CASSVRTSFEVYNEQFF. The CDR3 DNA reads as TGTGCCAGCAGCGTTCGGACTAGCTTTGAGGTATACAATGAGCAGTTCTTC.

This clone was seen more than once but under ten times. The rearrangement links TRBV7-2 to TRBJ2-6, with D possibly matching TRBD2 (5 bases). Germline loops: CDR1 SGHTA, CDR2 FQGNSA. V was clipped by 5 bases and J by 0 bases, with 20 bases between them. The CDR3 totals 19 residues. DNA of the CDR3: TGTGCCAGCAGCCTTCTAATCGGGAAGACCCGCTCTGGGGCCAACGTCCTGACTTTC. This gives the protein CASSLLIGKTRSGANVLTF.

The genes are TRBV25-1 and TRBJ2-3; the match to TRBD2 covers 7 bases. This CDR3 is 16 amino acids long. Germline V gene lookup returns CDR1 MGHDK and CDR2 SYGVNS. The V gene end was trimmed by 4 bases and the J gene end by 2 bases; junction bases not matched to a gene: 9. The CDR3 DNA reads as TGTGCCAGCAGTGGACTAAGCGGGAAGGTCACAGATACGCAGTATTTT. Protein product: CASSGLSGKVTDTQYF.

The chain links TRBV7-8 to TRBJ1-5; D might be TRBD1 (6 bases). Trimming removed 5 bases from V and 4 bases from J, with 18 bases in between. In germline, CDR1 is SGHVS, CDR2 FQNEAQ. This CDR3 has 16 residues. CDR3 amino acids: CASSRRPGTQNQPQHF. CDR3 bases: TGTGCCAGCAGCCGAAGACCCGGGACACAGAATCAGCCCCAGCATTTT.

The chain links TRBV6-5 to TRBJ1-2, with D possibly TRBD1 on 5 matching bases. Trimming stripped 4 bases from V and 4 bases from J, with 13 bases between. Germline assignment: CDR1 MNHEY and CDR2 SVGAGI. The CDR3 spans 14 residues. Here the CDR3 DNA reads TGTGCCAGCAGTTTCACGGGGGGGGTCTATGGCTACACCTTC. Translation: CASSFTGGVYGYTF.

V and J are TRBV9 and TRBJ2-7, with 9 bases identical to TRBD2. With 4 bases clipped from V and 5 bases from J, the junction kept 19 bases outside the gene matches. Germline CDR1 is SGDLS and CDR2 is YYNGEE. The CDR3 sequence is 18 residues long. In DNA form, the CDR3 reads TGTGCCAGCAGCCGCTTTCCCTTGTTGGCTAGCGGGATCCACGAGCAGTACTTC. Its protein product is CASSRFPLLASGIHEQYF.

The chain links TRBV27 to TRBJ2-7, with 10 positions matching TRBD2. J was trimmed by 0 bases and V by 0 bases; bases with no gene match: 8. CDR3 length equals 18 residues. Germline CDR1 is MNHEY and CDR2 is SMNVEV (reference sequence). CDR3 DNA: TGTGCCAGCAGTTTATCAGGGCTAGCGGGAGACCGCTCCTACGAGCAGTACTTC. Translated, it gives CASSLSGLAGDRSYEQYF.

This clone was seen a few times. The gene calls are TRBV19 and TRBJ2-2; D not resolved. Trimming cost V 3 bases and J 6 bases, with 11 bases left between them. There are 14 residues in the CDR3. Germline-derived CDR1 and CDR2 are LNHDA and SQIVND (reference sequence). This CDR3 reads CASSIQALAGELFF. CDR3 DNA sequence: TGTGCCAGTAGTATTCAGGCCCTCGCCGGGGAGCTGTTTTTT.

This rearrangement joins TRBV18 to TRBJ2-5; TRBD1 agrees at 10 bases. Looked up from germline, CDR1 is KGHSH and CDR2 is LQKENI. V gave up 3 bases and J gave up 5 bases; unmatched junction bases: 3. The CDR3 sequence is 14 residues long. The CDR3 bases are TGTGCCAGCTCACCCGGGACAGGGGTCGAGACCCAGTACTTC. Its translation: CASSPGTGVETQYF.

This clone was observed a handful of times. Other DNA variants within this sample encode the same CDR3. The V gene is TRBV9, the J gene TRBJ2-1; 9 bases match TRBD2. This CDR3 is 15 amino acids long. The ends lost 4 bases at V and 4 bases at J; junction bases unmatched: 6. Germline loops: CDR1 SGDLS, CDR2 YYNGEE. The CDR3 DNA is TGTGCCAGCAGCCAGACTAGCGGATCTTACAATGAGCAGTTCTTC. Translated, it gives CASSQTSGSYNEQFF.